One and the same sample provided the 18 T cell receptor beta chains below, sequenced in a study of T cell responses to AZD1222 COVID-19 vaccine. Method: immunoSEQ multiplex PCR; TCRdb's copy keeps in-frame clones and lacks some. The table has about 110,000 clones, approximately 91% seen once. Specimen: peripheral blood, collected on day 0 of MenACWY control vaccination. These receptors all come from an adult in good health.

This chain joins TRBV7-8 and TRBJ1-6; no clear D. The CDR3 has 13 residues. Trimming cost V 5 bases and J 7 bases, with 9 bases left between them. Germline values: CDR1 SGHVS, CDR2 FQNEAQ. The CDR3 sequence: CASSPVENSPLHF. CDR3 bases: TGTGCCAGCAGCCCCGTCGAGAATTCACCCCTCCACTTT.

A single count supports this clone. This chain uses TRBV10-2 with TRBJ2-3; 10 bases align to TRBD2. The germline V gene has CDR1 WSHSY and CDR2 SAAADI. CDR3 length: 14 amino acids. J lost 3 bases, V lost 6 bases, and 3 bases had no gene match. In DNA, the CDR3 is TGCGCCAGCAGGGTAGCGGGGGGAACAGATACGCAGTATTTT. Amino acid sequence: CASRVAGGTDTQYF.

The chain couples TRBV4-3 to TRBJ1-1; D unclear. The V end was cut by 4 bases, the J end by 4 bases, with 10 bases between. The CDR3 covers 13 residues. The germline V gene encodes CDR1 LGHNA and CDR2 YSLEER. CDR3 bases: TGCGCCAGCAGCCTCAACTGGGCCACTGAAGCTTTCTTT. This translates into CASSLNWATEAFF.

V gene TRBV14 combines with J gene TRBJ2-7; D gene ambiguous. The CDR3 is 11 residues long. V lost 4 bases and J lost 4, with 5 bases in between. Germline CDR1 and CDR2: SGHDN and FVKESK. The CDR3 DNA reads as TGTGCCAGCAGCCGCTATTACGAGCAGTACTTC. It specifies CASSRYYEQYF.

The chain recombines TRBV6-2 or TRBV6-3 with TRBJ1-1, with 10 positions matching TRBD1. Germline V lookup: CDR1 MNHEY, CDR2 SVGEGT. The CDR3 spans 17 residues. Trimming at V came to 2 bases and at J to 1 base, leaving 7 bases not matched to a gene. This CDR3 reads CASSYRDRGHPNTEAFF. In nucleotides, the CDR3 is TGTGCCAGCAGTTACCGGGACAGGGGTCATCCGAACACTGAAGCTTTCTTT.

V usage is TRBV3-1 (or the pseudogene TRBV3-2) and J usage is TRBJ1-4, with D possibly TRBD1 on 5 matching bases. V shed 2 bases and J shed 8 bases, with 9 bases lying between them. The CDR3 runs 13 residues. Germline-derived CDR1 and CDR2 are LGHDT and YNNKEL (reference sequence). This chain's CDR3 is CASSQNTGEKLFF. In nucleotides, the CDR3 is TGTGCCAGCAGCCAAAATACAGGCGAAAAACTGTTTTTT.

The rearrangement links TRBV6-2 or TRBV6-3 to TRBJ2-3; D remains unclear. The CDR3 length is 15 residues. Germline-derived CDR1 and CDR2 are MNHEY and SVGEGT. Trimming left V 3 bases short and J 2 bases short, with 12 bases between. The CDR3 DNA reads as TGTGCCAGCAGTTATGCTGGCTTTGACACAGATACGCAGTATTTT. It encodes CASSYAGFDTDTQYF.

The gene calls are TRBV28 and TRBJ2-6; D is unresolved. The CDR3 is 17 amino acids. The V end lost 3 bases, the J end lost 0 bases, and 12 bases lay between the germline ends. The germline gives CDR1 MDHEN, CDR2 SYDVKM. Here the CDR3 DNA reads TGTGCCAGCAGTTTCAGGATAGGAACCTCTGGGGCCAACGTCCTGACTTTC. This codes for CASSFRIGTSGANVLTF.

The chain's CDR3 is CASSFRAGGSYNEQFF. DNA of the CDR3: TGTGCCAGCAGTTTTCGAGCGGGGGGCTCCTACAATGAGCAGTTCTTC. This chain uses TRBV27 with TRBJ2-1, with TRBD2 identical over 9 bases. The CDR3 contains 16 residues. J lost 0 bases, V lost 3 bases, and 3 bases had no gene match. CDR1 is MNHEY, CDR2 SMNVEV, per germline (reference sequence).

The V call is TRBV19, the J call TRBJ2-1, with 7 bases fitting TRBD1. This CDR3 region has 14 residues. Losses at the gene ends were 4 bases for V and 3 bases for J; bases not matched to a gene: 3. Germline assignment: CDR1 LNHDA and CDR2 SQIVND (reference sequence). The CDR3 protein is CASSTGQSYNEQFF. The CDR3 nucleotides read TGTGCCAGTAGTACGGGACAGAGCTACAATGAGCAGTTCTTC.

The gene calls are TRBV1 and TRBJ2-3; TRBD2, the table's D call, lacks a check against the DNA. TRBV1 counts as a pseudogene. The CDR3 is 17 residues long. Written as DNA, the CDR3 is TGCACCAGCAGCCAAGACGTAGCGGGGCCTTGCACAGATACGCAGTATTTT. It codes for CTSSQDVAGPCTDTQYF.

The chain joins TRBV9 to TRBJ1-5; possible D gene TRBD1, 6 bases. The germline V and J ends were trimmed by 3 bases and 5 bases, with 18 bases remaining between them. The CDR3 contains 16 residues. From germline, CDR1 is SGDLS and CDR2 YYNGEE. The CDR3 spells CASSASGRGAHQPQHF. Here the CDR3 DNA reads TGTGCCAGCAGCGCGTCCGGGCGGGGGGCTCATCAGCCCCAGCATTTT.

CDR3 coding DNA: TGCGCCAGCAGCCCCCAGGGGAGCGGGAGCGACGAGCAGTACTTC. Translating gives CASSPQGSGSDEQYF. This rearrangement joins TRBV5-1 to TRBJ2-7, with TRBD2 matching 8 bases. The CDR3 consists of 15 residues. V lost 4 bases and J lost 5; bases outside the gene matches: 11. Per germline, CDR1 SGHRS and CDR2 YFSETQ.

The chain is built from TRBV4-3 and TRBJ2-1, with 7 bases matching TRBD2. The CDR3 totals 20 residues. V trimming: 0 bases; J trimming: 0 bases; junction bases outside the gene matches: 14. The V gene's germline CDR1 is LGHNA and CDR2 YSLEER. CDR3 amino acids: CASSQDFLSRGISSYNEQFF. The CDR3 DNA reads TGCGCCAGCAGCCAAGATTTTTTATCGCGGGGGATCTCCTCCTACAATGAGCAGTTCTTC.

V usage is TRBV7-3 and J usage is TRBJ2-1; D is possibly TRBD2 (6 bases). The germline CDR1 and CDR2 sequences are SGHTA and FQGTGA. The CDR3 covers 14 residues. Trimming left V 4 bases short and J 8 bases short, with 15 bases between. DNA of the CDR3: TGTGCCAGCAGCTATAGCGGTACTGGAGATGAGCAGTTCTTC. Translated: CASSYSGTGDEQFF.

V usage is TRBV6-1 and J usage is TRBJ2-3, with D unresolved. Trimming removed 1 base from V and 2 bases from J, with 13 bases in between. CDR1 is MNHNS and CDR2 is SASEGT in the germline V gene. CDR3 size: 16 residues. CDR3 sequence (DNA): TGTGCCAGCAGTGAAGTATTCAGTACTCCCACAGATACGCAGTATTTT. This encodes CASSEVFSTPTDTQYF.

The chain employs TRBV30 and TRBJ2-7, with D possibly matching TRBD2 (5 bases). The CDR3 consists of 11 residues. Germline loops: CDR1 GTSNPN, CDR2 SVGIG (reference sequence). V lost 1 base, J lost 4 bases, and 5 bases lay in between. The CDR3 DNA is TGTGCCTGGAGTGGGAGGTACGAGCAGTACTTC. Translated, it gives CAWSGRYEQYF.

V and J are TRBV2 and TRBJ2-1; 12 nucleotides agree with TRBD2. The CDR3 sequence is 16 residues long. Germline CDR1 reads SNHLY; CDR2 reads FYNNEI. Trimming removed 2 bases from V and 4 bases from J; junction bases left unmatched: 3. The CDR3 DNA is TGTGCCAGCAGTGAATACGGGACTAGCGGGTACAATGAGCAGTTCTTC. Encoded protein: CASSEYGTSGYNEQFF.